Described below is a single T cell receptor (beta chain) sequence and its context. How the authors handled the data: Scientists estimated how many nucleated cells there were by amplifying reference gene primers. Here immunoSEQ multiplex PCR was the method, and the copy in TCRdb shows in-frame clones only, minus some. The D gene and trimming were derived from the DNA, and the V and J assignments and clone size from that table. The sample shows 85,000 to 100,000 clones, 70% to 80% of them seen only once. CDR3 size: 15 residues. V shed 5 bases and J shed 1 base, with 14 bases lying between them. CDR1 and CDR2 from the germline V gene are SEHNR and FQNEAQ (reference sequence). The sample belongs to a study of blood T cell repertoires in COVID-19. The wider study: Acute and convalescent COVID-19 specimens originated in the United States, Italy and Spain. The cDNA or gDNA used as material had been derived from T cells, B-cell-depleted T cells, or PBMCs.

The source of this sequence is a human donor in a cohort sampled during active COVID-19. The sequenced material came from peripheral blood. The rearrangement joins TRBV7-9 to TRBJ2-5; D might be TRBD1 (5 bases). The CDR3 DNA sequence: TGTGCCAGCAGCCCGGACACTTTTAGCCAAGAGACCCAGTACTTC. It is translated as CASSPDTFSQETQYF.